What follows are 29 T cell receptor beta chains derived from one specimen sequenced in a study of blood T cell repertoires in COVID-19. Only in-frame clones appear in the TCRdb table, and some are missing; sequencing was by immunoSEQ multiplex PCR. The sample lists some 250,000 clones; about 90% were seen once. The sample consisted of PBMCs or T cells enriched from blood (not recorded which). The receptors shown here come from a human donor in a cohort exposed to, infected with or recovered from COVID-19 (not recorded which). The donor label of this sample is uncertain.

The V and J genes are TRBV9 and TRBJ2-2, with 9 bases lining up with TRBD2. This CDR3 has 15 residues. Trimming cost V 3 bases and J 4 bases; bases outside gene matches: 4. Germline values: CDR1 SGDLS, CDR2 YYNGEE. In DNA, the CDR3 is TGTGCCAGCAGCGCCTCTAGCGGGGCCACCGGGGAGCTGTTTTTT. Protein sequence: CASSASSGATGELFF.

The chain joins TRBV5-1 to TRBJ1-3, with a weak D call TRBD1 (5 bases). V shed 4 bases and J shed 0 bases, with 8 bases lying between them. Germline-derived CDR1 and CDR2 are SGHRS and YFSETQ. The CDR3 has 14 residues. The CDR3 loop reads CASSEQDSGNTIYF. CDR3 bases: TGCGCCAGCAGCGAACAGGACTCTGGAAACACCATATATTTT.

This sequence joins TRBV19 and TRBJ2-1; D unclear. The V gene lost 2 bases and the J gene lost 4 bases, with 12 bases spanning the gap. Germline V CDR1 and CDR2: LNHDA, SQIVND (reference sequence). The CDR3 is made up of 15 amino acids. The CDR3 is CASSIKSGAYNEQFF. Here the CDR3 DNA reads TGTGCCAGTAGTATAAAGTCAGGCGCTTACAATGAGCAGTTCTTC.

V usage is TRBV6-5 and J usage is TRBJ1-5; the D gene is possibly TRBD1 (6 bases). Near its end, the DNA agrees better with TRBJ2-3, so the J call may be wrong. The germline CDR1 and CDR2 sequences are MNHEY and SVGAGI. The CDR3 loop spans 15 amino acids. The CDR3 nucleotides are TGTGCCAGCAGTTACACCTCGAAAGGGGGTCAGCCCCAGTATTTT. It yields the protein CASSYTSKGGQPQYF.

This clone was found a few times. The V and J genes are TRBV5-1 and TRBJ1-6; no clear D. The V gene lost 0 bases and the J gene lost 4 bases, with 8 bases spanning the gap. The CDR3 is 15 residues long. CDR1 and CDR2 (germline): SGHRS, YFSETQ. Written as DNA, the CDR3 is TGCGCCAGCAGCTTGGGAGTAAAGTATAATTCACCCCTCCACTTT. Amino acids: CASSLGVKYNSPLHF.

The V gene is TRBV30, the J gene TRBJ1-1; no definite D call. Between the trimmed V and J ends, which lost 3 bases and 0 bases, there was a span of 14 bases. CDR1 GTSNPN and CDR2 SVGIG come from the germline V gene (reference sequence). CDR3 length equals 15 residues. The CDR3 region is CAWRKGLMMNTEAFF. The CDR3 DNA follows: TGTGCCTGGAGGAAAGGACTGATGATGAACACTGAAGCTTTCTTT.

Only a few counts were recorded for this clone. This CDR3 is also generated by other DNA sequences in the sample. This chain uses TRBV4-3 with TRBJ2-1; TRBD1 matches 9 bases. From germline, CDR1 is LGHNA and CDR2 YSLEER. The CDR3 runs to 15 residues. The V and J ends lost 4 bases and 4 bases, in that order; junction bases with no gene match: 5. The CDR3 DNA sequence: TGCGCCAGCAGCCCGGGACAGGGCCCATACAATGAGCAGTTCTTC. The encoded protein is CASSPGQGPYNEQFF.

This sequence joins TRBV4-3 and TRBJ1-2; TRBD1 is a possible D gene (5 bases). The CDR3 spans 16 residues. Germline V gene data show CDR1 as LGHNA and CDR2 as YSLEER. V was shortened by 4 bases and J by 0 bases, with 15 bases between the two germline ends. The CDR3 region has the DNA TGCGCCAGCAGCCCCTTAGTGGGGCAGCCTAACTATGGCTACACCTTC. This gives the protein CASSPLVGQPNYGYTF.

This clone came up once. The chain joins TRBV7-7 to TRBJ2-3, with no clear D. There are 13 residues in the CDR3. Germline V gene sequence: CDR1 SSHAT, CDR2 FNYEAQ (reference sequence). V was pared by 5 bases and J by 1 base, with 7 bases between. The CDR3 DNA sequence: TGTGCCAGCAGCCCTCGGGGCACAGATACGCAGTATTTT. Protein: CASSPRGTDTQYF.

This chain links TRBV18 with TRBJ2-7; no clear D gene. V shed 0 bases and J shed 4 bases, with 7 bases lying between them. This CDR3 has 13 amino acids. CDR1 and CDR2 (germline): KGHSH, LQKENI. The CDR3 region is CASSPPGAYEQYF. DNA of the CDR3: TGTGCCAGCTCACCACCGGGCGCTTACGAGCAGTACTTC.

The chain joins TRBV7-2 to TRBJ2-5; the D gene is possibly TRBD1 (6 bases). The CDR3 totals 14 residues. V dropped 6 bases and J dropped 2 bases, with 13 bases sitting between them. The V gene's germline CDR1 is SGHTA and CDR2 FQGNSA. The CDR3 reads CASSYQGNQETQYF. The CDR3 DNA sequence: TGTGCCAGCAGTTATCAGGGGAATCAAGAGACCCAGTACTTC.

J is TRBJ2-5 and V is TRBV5-1; TRBD1 aligns across 9 bases. Germline lookup yields CDR1 SGHRS and CDR2 YFSETQ. Germline trimming cut 6 bases from V and 3 bases from J; bases unmatched to any gene: 3. This CDR3 has 13 amino acids. The CDR3 DNA reads as TGCGCCAGCAACAGGGGGCTTAAAGAGACCCAGTACTTC. This translates into CASNRGLKETQYF.

This sequence joins TRBV19 and TRBJ2-1, with a possible D match to TRBD1 (6 bases). This CDR3 is 13 amino acids long. V was cut by 5 bases and J by 6 bases, with 11 bases left in between. Germline CDR1 is LNHDA and CDR2 is SQIVND (reference sequence). CDR3 sequence reads: CASSSQGTNEQFF. In DNA, the CDR3 is TGTGCCAGTAGTTCACAGGGAACCAATGAGCAGTTCTTC.

This sequence joins TRBV27 and TRBJ1-1; D remains ambiguous. CDR3 size: 15 residues. V shed 1 base and J shed 5 bases, with 14 bases lying between them. Germline V gene lookup returns CDR1 MNHEY and CDR2 SMNVEV (reference sequence). The CDR3 DNA reads as TGTGCCAGCAGTTTATTGAGGGCCGACGGGACTGAAGCTTTCTTT. It yields the protein CASSLLRADGTEAFF.

This chain uses TRBV5-1 with TRBJ1-2; 9 nucleotides align to TRBD1. The ends lost 5 bases at V and 4 bases at J; junction bases unmatched: 9. From germline, CDR1 is SGHRS and CDR2 YFSETQ. The CDR3 is made up of 15 amino acids. The CDR3 protein is CASRPPGQGGYGYTF. The CDR3, as DNA: TGCGCCAGCAGGCCCCCGGGACAGGGAGGCTATGGCTACACCTTC.

CDR3 sequence: CASSIVDRGPYNEQFF. The CDR3 coding sequence is TGTGCCAGTAGTATAGTGGACAGGGGGCCCTACAATGAGCAGTTCTTC. The V gene is TRBV19, the J gene TRBJ2-1, with 11 bases identical to TRBD1. V trimming: 1 base; J trimming: 2 bases; junction bases outside the gene matches: 1. The CDR3 runs to 16 residues. Germline V gene sequence: CDR1 LNHDA, CDR2 SQIVND (reference sequence).

The CDR3: CAISESGGLGEKLFF. The CDR3 DNA follows: TGTGCCATCAGTGAGTCGGGGGGACTGGGTGAAAAACTGTTTTTT. The V gene is TRBV10-3, the J gene TRBJ1-4; maybe TRBD1 (5 bases). The germline V gene has CDR1 ENHRY and CDR2 SYGVKD. V dropped 0 bases and J dropped 7 bases, with 12 bases sitting between them. CDR3 length equals 15 residues.

The chain is built from TRBV4-2 and TRBJ1-2; 8 bases are shared with TRBD1. Germline CDR1 LGHNA, CDR2 YNFKEQ. The trim removed 4 bases at V and 8 bases at J, leaving 9 bases unmatched. The CDR3 sequence is 14 residues long. The CDR3 here is CASSRTGNQGGYTF. The CDR3 region has the DNA TGTGCCAGCAGCCGGACAGGGAATCAGGGGGGCTACACCTTC.

This clone has a handful of counts. The chain combines TRBV5-1 with TRBJ2-7; D not certain. V was trimmed by 2 bases and J by 6 bases, leaving 9 bases between them. The CDR3 sequence is 12 residues long. CDR1 is SGHRS and CDR2 is YFSETQ in the germline V gene. The CDR3 DNA follows: TGCGCCAGCAGCTTCGGTTACGGCGAGCAGTACTTC. It translates to CASSFGYGEQYF.

The chain is built from TRBV7-2 and TRBJ1-3; 12 bases align to TRBD1. After removal of 5 bases from V and 4 bases from J, the junction contained 15 bases not matched to a gene. Germline V gene lookup returns CDR1 SGHTA and CDR2 FQGNSA. The CDR3 loop spans 19 amino acids. Here the CDR3 reads CASSPRFTRDRGLGNTIYF. As DNA, the CDR3 is TGTGCCAGCAGCCCCCGGTTTACCCGGGACAGGGGGCTAGGAAACACCATATATTTT.

The V and J genes are TRBV2 and TRBJ2-4, with D unclear. The V and J ends lost 1 base and 7 bases respectively, with 8 bases between them. Per germline, CDR1 SNHLY and CDR2 FYNNEI. The CDR3 length is 13 residues. For the CDR3, the DNA is TGTGCCAGCAGTGAAGATCACGGGAACATTCAGTACTTC. This translates into CASSEDHGNIQYF.

The chain couples TRBV5-1 to TRBJ1-1; weak D call: TRBD1 (5 bases). Trimming took 4 bases from V and 5 from J, leaving 12 bases between them. Per the germline V gene, CDR1 is SGHRS and CDR2 is YFSETQ. This CDR3 is built from 13 residues. The CDR3 DNA follows: TGCGCCAGCAGCCGCGCAGGGATTACTGAAGCTTTCTTT. This sequence encodes CASSRAGITEAFF.

The chain uses TRBV10-3 and TRBJ2-7; 10 nucleotides line up with TRBD1. Looked up from germline, CDR1 is ENHRY and CDR2 is SYGVKD. This CDR3 region has 14 residues. V gave up 9 bases and J gave up 2 bases; unmatched junction bases: 7. CDR3 amino acids: CAMSVGQGAYEQYF. For the CDR3, the DNA is TGTGCCATGAGCGTCGGACAGGGGGCCTACGAGCAGTACTTC.

Only one count was recorded for this clone. CDR3 in amino acids: CASSTSGTNSPLHF. For the CDR3, the DNA is TGTGCCAGCAGTACTTCAGGAACCAATTCACCCCTCCACTTT. The chain couples TRBV11-2 to TRBJ1-6, with D unresolved. Trimming removed 6 bases from V and 7 bases from J, with 13 bases in between. Germline CDR1 reads SGHAT; CDR2 reads FQNNGV. The CDR3 spans 14 residues.

V gene TRBV29-1 combines with J gene TRBJ2-5, with TRBD2 matching 7 bases. After removal of 6 bases from V and 3 bases from J, the junction contained 4 bases not matched to a gene. CDR1 SQVTM and CDR2 ANQGSEA come from the germline V gene. The CDR3 length is 12 residues. As DNA, the CDR3 is TGCAGCGTCCTCGGGGGGAAAGAGACCCAGTACTTC. Encoded protein: CSVLGGKETQYF.

This clone was detected a few times. The chain links TRBV6-5 to TRBJ1-1, with D unclear. The CDR3 is 14 residues long. Trimming removed 4 bases at V and 7 bases at J, with 16 bases between. Germline CDR1 and CDR2: MNHEY and SVGAGI. CDR3 nucleotides: TGTGCCAGCAGTTCGGCGGCTGGGTCGGATGAAGCTTTCTTT. Protein: CASSSAAGSDEAFF.

This chain connects TRBV4-1 to TRBJ2-7; TRBD2 matches at 7 bases. The germline V gene encodes CDR1 MGHRA and CDR2 YSYEKL. Unmatched junction bases numbered 5, after V lost 0 bases and J lost 0 bases. This CDR3 region has 16 residues. The CDR3 nucleotides read TGCGCCAGCAGCCAAGATGTCCTAGCGGTCTCCTACGAGCAGTACTTC. Its translation: CASSQDVLAVSYEQYF.

The V call is TRBV11-2, the J call TRBJ1-1, with D possibly TRBD1 on 5 matching bases. Germline CDR1 and CDR2: SGHAT and FQNNGV. V lost 1 base and J 5 bases, leaving 20 bases between the germline ends. This CDR3 contains 17 residues. CDR3 amino acids: CASSLATFGAKRTEAFF. The CDR3 coding sequence is TGTGCCAGCAGCTTAGCCACCTTTGGGGCAAAACGGACTGAAGCTTTCTTT.

The chain recombines TRBV5-1 with TRBJ1-6, with D possibly being TRBD1 (5 bases). This CDR3 comprises 13 residues. Deletions cut 0 bases from V and 7 bases from J, with 5 bases between. Germline V gene lookup returns CDR1 SGHRS and CDR2 YFSETQ. CDR3 DNA sequence: TGCGCCAGCAGCTTGGAGGGGAATTCACCCCTCCACTTT. Its translation is CASSLEGNSPLHF.